The present entry profiles one T cell receptor beta chain with its context. It has no known antigen specificity. Within one base of it there is no much larger clone, and no base qualities were kept. These data come from a study of vaccination effects on CD4 cells after COVID-19 (dated by TCRdb to between 2022 and 2023). About the study as a whole: The ViraFEST assay stimulated PBMC with viral peptide pools and then used TCR sequencing to identify antigen-specific CD4+ T cell clonotypes by expansion. Each participant got two doses of an mRNA SARS-CoV-2 vaccine, either BNT162b2 or mRNA-1273. Two million PBMC per well were cultured with roughly 10 ug/ml peptides in IMDM containing about 5% human AB serum, about 10 IU/ml IL-2 and gentamicin. In both COVID-19 convalescent patients and infection-naive vaccine recipients, the study compared SARS-CoV-2 spike-specific CD4+ TCR repertoires from before mRNA vaccination with those from after it. A total of more than 8 COVID-19 convalescent patients and several SARS-CoV-2-naive healthy vaccine recipients were included in the full study. The Oncomine TCR Beta short-read assay on an Illumina iSeq 100 was used to sequence cultures from other donors in the study. What the authors observed across the whole study: Clones induced by infection and clones induced by vaccination both contracted markedly at late timepoints after vaccination, which fits with T cell responses waning over time. Limitations of the study were the small number of convalescent patients and the absence of early post-infection timepoints. In healthy vaccine recipients, vaccine-induced clones were almost all SARS-CoV-2 mono-reactive, with only 1 of 255 cross-reactive with common cold coronaviruses.

Based on the germline V gene, the CDR1 and CDR2 sequences are SQVTM and ANQGSEA. Between the V and J ends, shortened by 2 bases and 1 base respectively, the junction contains 11 bases. From cysteine to phenylalanine, the CDR3 is 14 amino acids long. The read is trimmed to its CDR3 DNA, 42 bases read in frame from base 1. After less than eleven days of culture, CD4+ T cells were isolated with the EasySep CD4+ T cell isolation kit. None of the healthy vaccine recipients had a prior SARS-CoV-2 infection, which was confirmed by nucleocapsid antibody tests that came back negative both before and after vaccination. On days 3 and 7, half of the culture medium was replaced with fresh IL-2-containing medium. Unless noted otherwise, every peptide stimulation condition was grown in triplicate wells. PBMC were separated from whole blood using Ficoll-Paque Plus gradient centrifugation and were then either cryopreserved at -140C or used fresh. The QIAamp micro DNA kit was used to extract genomic DNA from the cultured CD4+ T cells.

Library preparation employed the immunoSEQ multiplex PCR assay. TCR beta CDR3 sequencing was performed on DNA from the cultured, isolated CD4+ T cells. Under the source paper's analysis protocol: Non-productive TCR sequences were removed and reads were trimmed to the CDR3 region, keeping CDR3s of at least 7 amino acids. Antigen-specific clonotypes were identified with the MANAFEST web app by comparing expansion in peptide wells against reference cultures. Positive clones required FDR<0.05 expansion versus reference and all other wells, odds ratio above 5, and frequency above 0.1% in two replicate wells. A clonotype was called cross-reactive if it was significantly expanded both in SARS-CoV-2 spike wells and in at least one common cold coronavirus spike condition. CDR3 similarity was assessed by Levenshtein distance using the stringdist R package, and unrooted trees were constructed with ape in R 3.6.1. This is the immuneACCESS table as TCRdb keeps it, with only in-frame sequences that have V and J called. A part of the clones is gone; compared with another copy, unresolved V genes explain less than half, and the rest is unexplained. For V, J and clone size, that table is used; D and trimming come from the DNA. Recorded for this sample are roughly 30,000 clones; approximately 63% of them occurred a single time. The ten most abundant clones make up approximately 3.9% of the sample.

The rearrangement combines TRBV29-1 with TRBJ1-1; the D region possibly corresponds to TRBD1 (5 bases align). The sequences come from CD4+ T cells from PBMCs cultured without peptide, collected before COVID-19 vaccination. The receptor comes from a human donor who received a COVID-19 vaccine. In nucleotide form, the sequence is TGCAGCGTTGAAAAGGGGACTTCGAACACTGAAGCTTTCTTT. This sequence encodes CSVEKGTSNTEAFF.